The T cell receptor beta chain under discussion was sequenced for a study of control samples from healthy donors and cancer patients. Here immunoSEQ multiplex PCR was the method, and the copy in TCRdb shows in-frame clones only, minus some. The sample lists about 110,000 clones; over 75% were seen once. The CDR3 sequence is 13 residues long. CDR1 MNHEY and CDR2 SVGEGT come from the germline V gene. V was pared by 4 bases and J by 1 base, with 7 bases between. The sample consisted of blood. The TCR was taken from a human donor in good health. The donor label of this sample is uncertain. The gene calls are TRBV6-2 or TRBV6-3 and TRBJ2-5, with D unresolved. CDR3: CASSWTLQETQYF. CDR3 in DNA: TGTGCCAGCAGTTGGACGCTCCAAGAGACCCAGTACTTC.